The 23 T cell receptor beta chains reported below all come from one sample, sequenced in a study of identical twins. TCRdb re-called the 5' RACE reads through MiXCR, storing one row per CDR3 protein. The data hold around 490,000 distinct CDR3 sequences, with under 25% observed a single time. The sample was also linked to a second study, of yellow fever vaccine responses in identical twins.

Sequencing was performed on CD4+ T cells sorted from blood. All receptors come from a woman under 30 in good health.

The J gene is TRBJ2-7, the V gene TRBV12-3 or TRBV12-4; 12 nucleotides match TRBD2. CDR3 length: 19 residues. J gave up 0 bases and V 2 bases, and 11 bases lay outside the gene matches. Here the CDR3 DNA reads TGTGCCAGCAGTTTACTGACTAGCGGGAGAGGGGCAGACTCCTACGAGCAGTACTTC. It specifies CASSLLTSGRGADSYEQYF.

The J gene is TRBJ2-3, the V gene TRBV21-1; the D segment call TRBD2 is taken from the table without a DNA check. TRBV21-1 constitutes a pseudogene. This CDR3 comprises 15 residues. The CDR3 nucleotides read TGTGCCAGCAGCCGGGGACTAGCGGGAGATGATACGCAGTATTTT. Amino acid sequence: CASSRGLAGDDTQYF.

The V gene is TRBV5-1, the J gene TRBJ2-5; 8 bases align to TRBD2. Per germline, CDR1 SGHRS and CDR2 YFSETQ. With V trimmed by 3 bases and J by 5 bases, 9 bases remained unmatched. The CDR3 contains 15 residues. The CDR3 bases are TGCGCCAGCAGCTGGAGGAGCGGGAGTGTTGAGACCCAGTACTTC. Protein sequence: CASSWRSGSVETQYF. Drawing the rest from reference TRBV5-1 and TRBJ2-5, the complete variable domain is KAGVTQTPRYLIKTRGQQVTLSCSPISGHRSVSWYQQTPGQGLQFLFEYFSETQRNKGNFPGRFSGRQFSNSRSEMNVSTLELGDSALYLCASSWRSGSVETQYFGPGTRLLVL.

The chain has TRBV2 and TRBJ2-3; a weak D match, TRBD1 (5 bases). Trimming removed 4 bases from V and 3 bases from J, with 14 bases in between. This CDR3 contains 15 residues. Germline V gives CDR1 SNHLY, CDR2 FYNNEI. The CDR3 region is CASSAQPGQTDTQYF. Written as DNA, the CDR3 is TGTGCCAGCAGTGCCCAGCCCGGACAAACAGATACGCAGTATTTT.

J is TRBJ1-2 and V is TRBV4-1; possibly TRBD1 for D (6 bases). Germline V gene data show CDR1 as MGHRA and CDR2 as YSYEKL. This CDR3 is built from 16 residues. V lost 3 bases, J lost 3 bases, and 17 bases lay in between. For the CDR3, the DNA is TGCGCCAGCAGCCACAAGGACAGCAGAGGATACTATGGCTACACCTTC. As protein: CASSHKDSRGYYGYTF.

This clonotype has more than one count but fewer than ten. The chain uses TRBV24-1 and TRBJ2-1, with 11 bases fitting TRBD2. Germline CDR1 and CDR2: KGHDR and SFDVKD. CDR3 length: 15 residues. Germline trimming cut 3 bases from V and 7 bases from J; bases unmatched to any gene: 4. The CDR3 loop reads CATSDRLAGTNEQFF. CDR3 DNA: TGTGCCACCAGTGATAGACTAGCGGGAACGAATGAGCAGTTCTTC.

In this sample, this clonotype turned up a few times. The CDR3 DNA reads TGTGCCACCAGCAAGTTGGCTAGCGGTGTCTACAATGAGCAGTTCTTC. This encodes CATSKLASGVYNEQFF. The chain has TRBV15 and TRBJ2-1, with TRBD2 identical over 7 bases. The CDR3 extends over 16 amino acids. Germline V gene sequence: CDR1 LNHNV, CDR2 YYDKDF (reference sequence). V lost 4 bases and J lost 3; bases outside the gene matches: 9.

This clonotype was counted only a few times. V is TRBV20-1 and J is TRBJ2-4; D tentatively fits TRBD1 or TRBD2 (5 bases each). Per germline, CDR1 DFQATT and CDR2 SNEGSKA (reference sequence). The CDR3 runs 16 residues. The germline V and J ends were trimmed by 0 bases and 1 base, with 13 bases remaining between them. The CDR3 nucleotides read TGCAGTGCTAGAGATAGAGGGGCTCCGGCCAAAAACATTCAGTACTTC. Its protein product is CSARDRGAPAKNIQYF.

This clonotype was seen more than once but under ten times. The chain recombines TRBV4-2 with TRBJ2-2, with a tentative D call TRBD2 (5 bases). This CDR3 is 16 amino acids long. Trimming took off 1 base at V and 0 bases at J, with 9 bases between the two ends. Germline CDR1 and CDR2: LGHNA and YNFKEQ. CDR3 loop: CASSQAASPNTGELFF. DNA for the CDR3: TGTGCCAGCAGCCAAGCTGCTAGCCCGAACACCGGGGAGCTGTTTTTT.

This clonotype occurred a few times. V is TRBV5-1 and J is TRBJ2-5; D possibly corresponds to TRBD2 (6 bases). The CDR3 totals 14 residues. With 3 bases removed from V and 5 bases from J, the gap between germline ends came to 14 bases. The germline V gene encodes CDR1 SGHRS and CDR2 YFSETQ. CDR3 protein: CASSSRPRGETQYF. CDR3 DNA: TGCGCCAGCAGCTCTAGGCCCCGGGGGGAGACCCAGTACTTC.

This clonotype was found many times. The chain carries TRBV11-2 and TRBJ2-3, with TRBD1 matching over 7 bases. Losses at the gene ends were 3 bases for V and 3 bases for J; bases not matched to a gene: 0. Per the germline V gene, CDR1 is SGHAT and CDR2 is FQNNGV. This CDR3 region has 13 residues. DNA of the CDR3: TGTGCCAGCAGCTTGGGACAGACAGATACGCAGTATTTT. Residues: CASSLGQTDTQYF.

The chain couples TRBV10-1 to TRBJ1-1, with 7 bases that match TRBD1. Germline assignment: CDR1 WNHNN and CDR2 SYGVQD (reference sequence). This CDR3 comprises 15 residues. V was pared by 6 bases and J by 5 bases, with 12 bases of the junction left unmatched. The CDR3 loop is CASSHQIQGRTEAFF. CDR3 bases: TGCGCCAGCAGCCATCAAATACAGGGGCGAACTGAAGCTTTCTTT.

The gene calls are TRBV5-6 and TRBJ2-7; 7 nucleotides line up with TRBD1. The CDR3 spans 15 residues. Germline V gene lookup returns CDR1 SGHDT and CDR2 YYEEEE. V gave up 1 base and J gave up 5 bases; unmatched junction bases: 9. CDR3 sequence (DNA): TGTGCCAGCAGCTTGATGGGGCTCCAGGGGGACGAGCAGTACGTC. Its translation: CASSLMGLQGDEQYV.

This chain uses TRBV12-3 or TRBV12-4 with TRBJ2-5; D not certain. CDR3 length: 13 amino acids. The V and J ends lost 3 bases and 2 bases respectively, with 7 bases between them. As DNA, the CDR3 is TGTGCCAGCAGTTTTCACCCACAAGAGACCCAGTACTTC. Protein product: CASSFHPQETQYF.

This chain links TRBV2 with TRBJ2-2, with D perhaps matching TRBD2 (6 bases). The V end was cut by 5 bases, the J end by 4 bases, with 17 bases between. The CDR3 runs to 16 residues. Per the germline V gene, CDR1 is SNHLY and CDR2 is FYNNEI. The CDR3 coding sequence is TGTGCCAGCAGTAGGACCCCCGGGAGAGTCACCGGGGAGCTGTTTTTT. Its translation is CASSRTPGRVTGELFF.

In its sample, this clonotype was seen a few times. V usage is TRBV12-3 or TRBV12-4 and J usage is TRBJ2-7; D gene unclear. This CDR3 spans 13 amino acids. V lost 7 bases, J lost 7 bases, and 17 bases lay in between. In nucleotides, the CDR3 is TGTGCCAGCAAGACCCCGGTGCTAGGGGAGCAGTACTTC. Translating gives CASKTPVLGEQYF.

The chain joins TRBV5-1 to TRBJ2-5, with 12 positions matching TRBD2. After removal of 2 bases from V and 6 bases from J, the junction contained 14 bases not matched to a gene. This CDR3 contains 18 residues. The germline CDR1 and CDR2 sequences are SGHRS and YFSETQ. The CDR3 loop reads CASSFGSSGGDFGKTQYF. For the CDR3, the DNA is TGCGCCAGCAGCTTCGGGTCTAGCGGGGGGGATTTCGGGAAGACCCAGTACTTC. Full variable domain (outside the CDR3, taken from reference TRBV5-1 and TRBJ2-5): KAGVTQTPRYLIKTRGQQVTLSCSPISGHRSVSWYQQTPGQGLQFLFEYFSETQRNKGNFPGRFSGRQFSNSRSEMNVSTLELGDSALYLCASSFGSSGGDFGKTQYFGPGTRLLVL.

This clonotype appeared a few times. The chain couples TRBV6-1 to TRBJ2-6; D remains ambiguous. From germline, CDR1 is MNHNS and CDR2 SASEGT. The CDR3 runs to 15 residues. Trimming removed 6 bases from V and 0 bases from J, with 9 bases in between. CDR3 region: CASSQRLSGANVLTF. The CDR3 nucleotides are TGTGCCAGCAGCCAACGGCTCTCTGGGGCCAACGTCCTGACTTTC.

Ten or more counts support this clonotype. Written as DNA, the CDR3 is TGTGCCACCAGTGAGGGCGGACAGGGACTAGCCAAAAACATTCAGTACTTC. This gives the protein CATSEGGQGLAKNIQYF. V usage is TRBV24-1 and J usage is TRBJ2-4; TRBD1 agrees at 8 bases. CDR1 is KGHDR and CDR2 is SFDVKD in the germline V gene. Trimming took 4 bases from V and 0 from J; bases not matched to a gene: 7. This CDR3 is 17 amino acids long.

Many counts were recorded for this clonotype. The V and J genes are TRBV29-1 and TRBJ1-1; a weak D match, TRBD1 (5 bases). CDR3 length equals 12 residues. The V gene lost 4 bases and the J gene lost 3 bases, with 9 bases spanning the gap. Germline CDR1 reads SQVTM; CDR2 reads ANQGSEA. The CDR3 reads CSVVRQHTEAFF. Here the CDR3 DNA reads TGCAGCGTTGTGAGACAGCACACTGAAGCTTTCTTT.

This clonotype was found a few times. CDR3 sequence (DNA): TGTGCCAGCAGTTTCTCCTCACAGGGCAGAGGCACTGAAGCTTTCTTT. Its protein is CASSFSSQGRGTEAFF. This chain links TRBV27 with TRBJ1-1; possibly TRBD1 for D (6 bases). Per germline, CDR1 MNHEY and CDR2 SMNVEV (reference sequence). This CDR3 has 16 amino acids. Trimming removed 3 bases from V and 4 bases from J, with 18 bases in between.

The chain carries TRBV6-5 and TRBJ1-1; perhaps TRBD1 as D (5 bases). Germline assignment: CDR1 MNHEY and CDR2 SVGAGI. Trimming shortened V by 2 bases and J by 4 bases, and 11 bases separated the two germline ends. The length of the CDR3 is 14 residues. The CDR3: CASSYGGVATEAFF. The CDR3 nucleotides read TGTGCCAGCAGTTACGGAGGGGTGGCCACTGAAGCTTTCTTT.

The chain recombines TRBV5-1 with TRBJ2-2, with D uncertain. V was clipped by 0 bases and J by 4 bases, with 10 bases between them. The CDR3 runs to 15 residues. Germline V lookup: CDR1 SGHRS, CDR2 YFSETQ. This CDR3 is CASSLGPVGTGELFF. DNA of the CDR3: TGCGCCAGCAGCTTGGGTCCGGTCGGCACCGGGGAGCTGTTTTTT.